This T cell receptor (beta chain) originates from a study of identical twins. From the 5' RACE reads, TCRdb called clonotypes with MiXCR, one entry per CDR3 protein. This table has hundreds of thousands of distinct CDR3 sequences, about 7.6% appearing once. This clonotype was seen ten or more times. The CDR3 has 14 residues. Germline values: CDR1 SEHNR, CDR2 FQNEAQ (reference sequence). V dropped 2 bases and J dropped 6 bases, with 12 bases sitting between them. A further study also used this sample, focusing on yellow fever vaccine responses in identical twins.

Sample: PBMCs. This TCR came from a young woman in good health. The chain joins TRBV7-9 to TRBJ2-3; unclear D gene. The CDR3 loop is CASSLRSIGDTQYF. In DNA, the CDR3 is TGTGCCAGCAGCTTAAGATCCATTGGGGATACGCAGTATTTT.